A selection of T cell receptor beta chains follows, all from one sample in a study of type 1 regulatory T cells. One entry per CDR3 protein, called by TCRdb with MiXCR from the reads. The sample consists of over 90,000 distinct CDR3 sequences, around 30% of them appearing once. The sample was CD4+ T cells, either the whole sample or a sorted fraction (not recorded which). These receptors originate from a human donor in good health. Each CDR3 is given with its conserved first and last residue. D genes are given only for firm matches. Only part of the rows carry a size: once, few, many, or a class if the clone is expanded.

d_call	clone_size	j_call	v_call	cdr3_aa	cdr3_nt
-	-	TRBJ1-1	TRBV20-1	CSARRPGGTEAFF	TGCAGTGCTAGAAGACCGGGGGGCACTGAAGCTTTCTTT
-	-	TRBJ1-5	TRBV24-1	CATSDSDQPQHF	TGTGCCACCAGTGATTCCGATCAGCCCCAGCATTTT
TRBD2	-	TRBJ2-2	TRBV7-2	CASSMRGLAGGAGELFF	TGTGCCAGCAGCATGAGGGGTCTAGCGGGAGGGGCCGGGGAGCTGTTTTTT
-	-	TRBJ1-1	TRBV27	CASSLNQYAEAFF	TGTGCCAGCAGTTTAAACCAGTACGCTGAAGCTTTCTTT
-	-	TRBJ2-7	TRBV5-6	CASRRTGTYEQYF	TGTGCCAGCAGAAGGACGGGAACCTACGAGCAGTACTTC
TRBD1	few	TRBJ1-2	TRBV2	CASSPTGGGYGYTF	TGTGCCAGCAGCCCGACAGGGGGTGGTTATGGCTACACCTTC
-	-	TRBJ2-7	TRBV7-2	CASSLVALPEQYF	TGTGCCAGCAGCTTAGTAGCACTCCCCGAGCAGTACTTC
TRBD2	-	TRBJ2-7	TRBV4-2	CASSQGGLAGPYEQYF	TGTGCCAGCAGCCAAGGAGGACTAGCGGGTCCCTACGAGCAGTACTTC
-	-	TRBJ2-2	TRBV9	CASSPRLETGELFF	TGTGCCAGCAGCCCTCGACTAGAAACCGGGGAGCTGTTTTTT
-	-	TRBJ2-2	TRBV7-2	CASSLALDPGELFF	TGTGCCAGCAGCTTAGCGCTGGACCCCGGGGAGCTGTTTTTT
TRBD1	-	TRBJ2-7	TRBV20-1	CSARDDRGQSYEQYF	TGCAGTGCTAGAGATGACAGGGGGCAGTCTTACGAGCAGTACTTC
-	-	TRBJ2-1	TRBV7-2	CASSGPVSDRYNEQFF	TGTGCCAGCAGCGGCCCGGTGTCAGATAGATACAATGAGCAGTTCTTC
-	-	TRBJ2-3	TRBV7-2	CASSLGTATDTQYF	TGTGCCAGCAGCTTAGGGACAGCCACAGATACGCAGTATTTT
TRBD1	few	TRBJ2-5	TRBV27	CASSDRDRFQETQYF	TGTGCCAGCAGTGACCGGGACAGGTTCCAGGAGACCCAGTACTTC
-	few	TRBJ2-3	TRBV7-9	CASSFGPPSTDTQYF	TGTGCCAGCAGCTTTGGACCCCCTAGCACAGATACGCAGTATTTT
-	few	TRBJ2-2	TRBV5-5	CASSSTANTGELFF	TGTGCCAGCAGCTCGACAGCGAACACCGGGGAGCTGTTTTTT